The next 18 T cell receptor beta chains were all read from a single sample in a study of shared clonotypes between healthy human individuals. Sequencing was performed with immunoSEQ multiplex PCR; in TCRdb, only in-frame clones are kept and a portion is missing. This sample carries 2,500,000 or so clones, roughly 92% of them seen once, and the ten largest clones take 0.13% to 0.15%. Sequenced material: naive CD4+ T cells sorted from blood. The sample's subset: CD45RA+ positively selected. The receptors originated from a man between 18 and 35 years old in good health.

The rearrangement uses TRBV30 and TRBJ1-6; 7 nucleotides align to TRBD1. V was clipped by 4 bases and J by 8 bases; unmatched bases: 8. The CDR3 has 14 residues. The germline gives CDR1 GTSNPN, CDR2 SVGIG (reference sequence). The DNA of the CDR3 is TGTGCCTGGACCAACAGGGGCTCCTATTCACCCCTCCACTTT. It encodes CAWTNRGSYSPLHF.

CDR3 region: CASALGGDTQYF. The CDR3 region has the DNA TGTGCCAGCGCGCTTGGGGGAGATACGCAGTATTTT. The rearrangement joins TRBV7-2 to TRBJ2-3; D might be TRBD1 or TRBD2, each matching 5 bases. The germline CDR1 and CDR2 sequences are SGHTA and FQGNSA. The CDR3 has 12 amino acids. V was shortened by 8 bases and J by 5 bases, with 11 bases between the two germline ends.

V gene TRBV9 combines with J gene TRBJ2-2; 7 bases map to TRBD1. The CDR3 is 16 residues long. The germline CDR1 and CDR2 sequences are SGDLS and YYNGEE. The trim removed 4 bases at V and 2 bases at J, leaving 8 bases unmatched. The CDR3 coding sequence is TGTGCCAGCAGCCTAAGAGGGACAGAAAACACCGGGGAGCTGTTTTTT. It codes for CASSLRGTENTGELFF.

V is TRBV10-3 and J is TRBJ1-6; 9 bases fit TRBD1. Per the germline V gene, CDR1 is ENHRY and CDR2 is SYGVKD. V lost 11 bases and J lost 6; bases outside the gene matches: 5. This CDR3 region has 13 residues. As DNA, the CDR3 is TGTGCCGGAGGACAGGGGATTAATTCACCCCTCCACTTT. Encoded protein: CAGGQGINSPLHF.

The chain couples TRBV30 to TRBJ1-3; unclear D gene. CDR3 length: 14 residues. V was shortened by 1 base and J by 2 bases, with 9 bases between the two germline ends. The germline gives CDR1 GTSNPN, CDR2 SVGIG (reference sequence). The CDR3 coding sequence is TGTGCCTGGAGTGAGGAGTTACCTGGAAACACCATATATTTT. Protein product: CAWSEELPGNTIYF. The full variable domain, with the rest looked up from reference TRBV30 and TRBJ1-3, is SQTIHQWPATLVQPVGSPLSLECTVEGTSNPNLYWYRQAAGRGLQLLFYSVGIGQISSEVPQNLSASRPQDRQFILSSKKLLLSDSGFYLCAWSEELPGNTIYFGEGSWLTVV.

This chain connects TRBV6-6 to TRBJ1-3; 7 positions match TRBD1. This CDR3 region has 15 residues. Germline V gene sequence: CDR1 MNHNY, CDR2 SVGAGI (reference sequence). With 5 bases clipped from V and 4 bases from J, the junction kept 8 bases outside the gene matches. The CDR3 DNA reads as TGTGCCAGCAGTCTAACAGGGGCCCAGGGAAACACCATATATTTT. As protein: CASSLTGAQGNTIYF.

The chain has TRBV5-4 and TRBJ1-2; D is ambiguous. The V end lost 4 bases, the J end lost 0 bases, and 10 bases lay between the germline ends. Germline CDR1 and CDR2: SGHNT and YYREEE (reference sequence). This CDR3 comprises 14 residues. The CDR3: CASSPPGTNYGYTF. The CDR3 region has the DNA TGTGCCAGCAGCCCCCCCGGGACTAACTATGGCTACACCTTC.

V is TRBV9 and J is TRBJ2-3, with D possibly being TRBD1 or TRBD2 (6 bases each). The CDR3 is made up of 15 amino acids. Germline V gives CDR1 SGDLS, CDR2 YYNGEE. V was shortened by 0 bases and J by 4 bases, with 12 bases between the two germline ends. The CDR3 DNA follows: TGTGCCAGCAGCGTAGAAGGGGGGCCGGCAGATACGCAGTATTTT. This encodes CASSVEGGPADTQYF.

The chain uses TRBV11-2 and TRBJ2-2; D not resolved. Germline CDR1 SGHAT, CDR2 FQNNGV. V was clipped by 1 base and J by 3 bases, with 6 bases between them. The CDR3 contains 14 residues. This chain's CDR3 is CASSLVEYTGELFF. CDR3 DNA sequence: TGTGCCAGCAGCTTAGTGGAGTACACCGGGGAGCTGTTTTTT.

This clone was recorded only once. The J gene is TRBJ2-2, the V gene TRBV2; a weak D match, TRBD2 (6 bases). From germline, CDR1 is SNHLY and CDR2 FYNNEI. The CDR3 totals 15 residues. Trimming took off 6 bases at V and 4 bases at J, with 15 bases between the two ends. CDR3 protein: CASSSEGLGTGELFF. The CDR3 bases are TGTGCCAGCAGCTCGGAGGGTTTGGGCACCGGGGAGCTGTTTTTT.

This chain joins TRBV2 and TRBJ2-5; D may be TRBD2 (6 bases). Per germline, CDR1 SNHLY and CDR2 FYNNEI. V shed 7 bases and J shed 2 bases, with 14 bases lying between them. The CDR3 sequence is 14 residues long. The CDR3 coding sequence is TGTGCCAGCACCCCCTTGGGAGGTCAAGAGACCCAGTACTTC. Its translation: CASTPLGGQETQYF. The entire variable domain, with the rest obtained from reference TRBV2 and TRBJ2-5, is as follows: EPEVTQTPSHQVTQMGQEVILRCVPISNHLYFYWYRQILGQKVEFLVSFYNNEISEKSEIFDDQFSVERPDGSNFTLKIRSTKLEDSAMYFCASTPLGGQETQYFGPGTRLLVL.

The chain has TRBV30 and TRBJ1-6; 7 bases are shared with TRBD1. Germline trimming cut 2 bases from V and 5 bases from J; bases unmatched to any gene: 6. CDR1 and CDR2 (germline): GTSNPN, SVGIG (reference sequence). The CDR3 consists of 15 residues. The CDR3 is CAWSMTGNHNSPLHF. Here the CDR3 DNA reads TGTGCCTGGAGTATGACAGGGAACCATAATTCACCCCTCCACTTT.

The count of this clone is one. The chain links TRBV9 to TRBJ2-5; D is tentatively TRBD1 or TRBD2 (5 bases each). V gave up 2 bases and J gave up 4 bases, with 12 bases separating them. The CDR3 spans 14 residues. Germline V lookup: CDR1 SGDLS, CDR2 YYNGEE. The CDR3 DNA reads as TGTGCCAGCAGCGTCCCAGGGACGACAGAGACCCAGTACTTC. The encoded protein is CASSVPGTTETQYF.

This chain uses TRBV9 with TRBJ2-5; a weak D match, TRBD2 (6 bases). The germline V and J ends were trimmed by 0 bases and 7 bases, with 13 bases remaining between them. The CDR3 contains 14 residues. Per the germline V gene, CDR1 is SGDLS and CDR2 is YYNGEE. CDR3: CASSVEAGQGTQYF. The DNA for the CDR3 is TGTGCCAGCAGCGTAGAGGCGGGGCAGGGGACCCAGTACTTC.

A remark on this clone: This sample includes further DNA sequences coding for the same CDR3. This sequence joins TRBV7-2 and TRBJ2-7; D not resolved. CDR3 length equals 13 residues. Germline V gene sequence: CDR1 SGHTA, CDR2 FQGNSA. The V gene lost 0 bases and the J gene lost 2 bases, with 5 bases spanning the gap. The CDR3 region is CASSLAETYEQYF. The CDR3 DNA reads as TGTGCCAGCAGCTTAGCCGAAACCTACGAGCAGTACTTC. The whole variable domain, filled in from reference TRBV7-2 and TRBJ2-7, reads GAGVSQSPSNKVTEKGKDVELRCDPISGHTALYWYRQSLGQGLEFLIYFQGNSAPDKSGLPSDRFSAERTGGSVSTLTIQRTQQEDSAVYLCASSLAETYEQYFGPGTRLTVT.

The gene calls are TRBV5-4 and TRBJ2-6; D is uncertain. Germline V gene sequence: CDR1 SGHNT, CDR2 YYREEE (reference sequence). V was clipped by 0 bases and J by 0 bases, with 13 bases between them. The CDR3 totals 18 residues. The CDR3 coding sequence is TGTGCCAGCAGCTTGGTGGGGTCGGGCCACTCTGGGGCCAACGTCCTGACTTTC. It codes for CASSLVGSGHSGANVLTF.

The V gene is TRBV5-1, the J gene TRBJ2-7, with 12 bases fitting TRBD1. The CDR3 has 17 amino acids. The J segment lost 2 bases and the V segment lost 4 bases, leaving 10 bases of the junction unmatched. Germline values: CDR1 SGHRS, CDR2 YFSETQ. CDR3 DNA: TGCGCCAGCAGCGCCGGGACAGGGGGCCCAAAGACCTACGAGCAGTACTTC. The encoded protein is CASSAGTGGPKTYEQYF.

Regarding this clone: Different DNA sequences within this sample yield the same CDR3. This CDR3 is CAWSGGNTGELFF. The CDR3 coding sequence is TGTGCCTGGAGCGGCGGGAACACCGGGGAGCTGTTTTTT. The J gene is TRBJ2-2, the V gene TRBV30, with D uncertain. Germline V gene lookup returns CDR1 GTSNPN and CDR2 SVGIG (reference sequence). The CDR3 is 13 residues long. V lost 3 bases, J lost 1 base, and 6 bases lay in between.